Following are 20 T cell receptor beta chains from one sample sequenced in a study of OX40 agonist ivuxolimab in advanced cancers. TCRdb's copy holds only in-frame clones and misses some; the assay was immunoSEQ multiplex PCR. The table records about 21,000 clones, roughly 84% of them present only once. The specimen comprised CD4+ or CD8+ T cells sorted from blood, sampled in a trial of the OX40 agonist ivuxolimab. The receptors shown here come from an adult with an advanced solid tumor such as melanoma, head and neck, liver or kidney cancer.

This clone came up a few times. The gene calls are TRBV6-5 and TRBJ1-1; D is uncertain. The CDR3 covers 15 residues. Trimming removed 6 bases from V and 4 bases from J, with 18 bases in between. Germline loops: CDR1 MNHEY, CDR2 SVGAGI. CDR3 region: CASSVTRAPGTEAFF. Here the CDR3 DNA reads TGTGCCAGCAGCGTTACGCGGGCACCGGGCACTGAAGCTTTCTTT.

The chain carries TRBV13 and TRBJ1-5; TRBD1 might be the D (6 bases). The germline gives CDR1 PRHDT, CDR2 FYEKMQ (reference sequence). Deletions cut 1 base from V and 4 bases from J, with 8 bases between. This CDR3 has 14 residues. The DNA for the CDR3 is TGTGCCAGCAGCTTAGCGGGGGCGAATCAGCCCCAGCATTTT. This gives the protein CASSLAGANQPQHF.

V is TRBV10-1 and J is TRBJ2-5; perhaps TRBD1 as D (5 bases). CDR3 size: 15 residues. The V end was cut by 4 bases, the J end by 2 bases, with 14 bases between. The V gene's germline CDR1 is WNHNN and CDR2 SYGVQD (reference sequence). The CDR3 bases are TGCGCCAGCAGTGCGGCAGGGCCGTTACAAGAGACCCAGTACTTC. It encodes CASSAAGPLQETQYF.

The V and J genes are TRBV4-2 and TRBJ1-6, with no clear D. This CDR3 is 18 amino acids long. Germline V lookup: CDR1 LGHNA, CDR2 YNFKEQ. V lost 0 bases and J 8 bases, leaving 20 bases between the germline ends. The CDR3 spells CASSQESAGEVFDSPLHF. The CDR3 region has the DNA TGTGCCAGCAGCCAAGAAAGTGCCGGAGAAGTTTTTGATTCACCCCTCCACTTT.

The chain has TRBV7-8 and TRBJ1-2; 7 bases match TRBD1. Per germline, CDR1 SGHVS and CDR2 FQNEAQ. This CDR3 spans 14 amino acids. Germline trimming cut 6 bases from V and 5 bases from J; bases unmatched to any gene: 9. The CDR3: CASSRQAQGYGYTF. In DNA form, the CDR3 reads TGTGCCAGCAGTAGACAGGCACAGGGGTATGGCTACACCTTC.

The chain recombines TRBV17 with TRBJ2-3. TRBV17 is reported as an ORF; its role is uncertain. The CDR3 sequence is 15 residues long. CDR3 in DNA: TGTGCCAGCAGTCCAGACAGCGGAGGCACAGATACGCAGTATTTT. The encoded protein is CASSPDSGGTDTQYF.

This chain joins TRBV14 and TRBJ2-5; tentative D call: TRBD1 (5 bases). V dropped 0 bases and J dropped 7 bases, with 15 bases sitting between them. CDR1 is SGHDN and CDR2 is FVKESK in the germline V gene. The CDR3 is 15 residues long. CDR3 coding DNA: TGTGCCAGCAGCCAAGATCCGATGGGGCAGGTGACCCAGTACTTC. Its translation: CASSQDPMGQVTQYF.

This clone appeared a few times. The chain is built from TRBV4-1 and TRBJ1-6; no firm D call. The germline V gene has CDR1 MGHRA and CDR2 YSYEKL. The CDR3 consists of 13 residues. Trimming took off 1 base at V and 7 bases at J, with 5 bases between the two ends. CDR3 sequence (DNA): TGCGCCAGCAGCCAAGGTGGGAATTCACCCCTCCACTTT. It encodes CASSQGGNSPLHF.

V usage is TRBV2 and J usage is TRBJ2-7; the D gene is possibly TRBD2 (5 bases). This CDR3 spans 14 amino acids. Germline CDR1 reads SNHLY; CDR2 reads FYNNEI. The V gene lost 7 bases and the J gene lost 2 bases, with 15 bases spanning the gap. CDR3 protein: CASTPDYPAYEQYF. The CDR3 DNA is TGTGCCAGCACCCCCGACTACCCGGCCTACGAGCAGTACTTC.

The CDR3 nucleotides are TGTGCCAGCAGCTTGGGCACTACAGGGTCTAGTGAAGCTTTCTTT. It encodes CASSLGTTGSSEAFF. The rearrangement uses TRBV5-4 and TRBJ1-1; TRBD1 might be the D (6 bases). CDR1 and CDR2 from the germline V gene are SGHNT and YYREEE (reference sequence). Trimming took 0 bases from V and 7 from J, leaving 16 bases between them. The length of the CDR3 is 15 residues.

This rearrangement joins TRBV5-4 to TRBJ2-2; 9 nucleotides align to TRBD2. The CDR3 runs 19 residues. V was pared by 4 bases and J by 0 bases, with 13 bases of the junction left unmatched. Looked up from germline, CDR1 is SGHNT and CDR2 is YYREEE (reference sequence). CDR3 DNA: TGTGCCAGCAGCCCGGGGGAGATAGCGGGGGACCCGAACACCGGGGAGCTGTTTTTT. Translated: CASSPGEIAGDPNTGELFF. The full variable domain, completed using reference TRBV5-4 and TRBJ2-2, is ETGVTQSPTHLIKTRGQQVTLRCSSQSGHNTVSWYQQALGQGPQFIFQYYREEENGRGNFPPRFSGLQFPNYSSELNVNALELDDSALYLCASSPGEIAGDPNTGELFFGEGSRLTVL.

This clone was counted once. This sequence joins TRBV5-8 and TRBJ2-7; TRBD2 matches at 12 bases. This CDR3 region has 14 residues. The V gene end was trimmed by 4 bases and the J gene end by 6 bases; junction bases not matched to a gene: 5. Germline values: CDR1 SGHTS, CDR2 YDEGEE. CDR3: CASSRGTSGFEQYF. The CDR3 coding sequence is TGTGCCAGCAGCCGCGGGACTAGCGGGTTCGAGCAGTACTTC.

The CDR3 sequence: CASSPRRSGRAYEQYF. The CDR3 DNA reads as TGTGCCAGCAGTCCCCGACGAAGCGGGAGGGCCTACGAGCAGTACTTC. The chain recombines TRBV28 with TRBJ2-7, with TRBD2 matching over 10 bases. CDR1 MDHEN and CDR2 SYDVKM come from the germline V gene. V shed 5 bases, J shed 2 bases, and the junction held 9 bases outside the gene matches. The CDR3 totals 16 residues.

V gene TRBV5-4 combines with J gene TRBJ1-1, with D tentatively TRBD1 (6 bases). The CDR3 is 13 residues long. V was cut by 6 bases and J by 1 base, with 10 bases left in between. Germline loops: CDR1 SGHNT, CDR2 YYREEE (reference sequence). The CDR3 sequence: CASKGGENTEAFF. The CDR3 nucleotides read TGTGCCAGCAAGGGGGGGGAGAACACTGAAGCTTTCTTT.

The chain is built from TRBV19 and TRBJ1-1; 8 bases fit TRBD1. The CDR3 runs 17 residues. V was clipped by 4 bases and J by 0 bases; unmatched bases: 10. Looked up from germline, CDR1 is LNHDA and CDR2 is SQIVND (reference sequence). The CDR3 nucleotides are TGTGCCAGTAGTACCGACTCCCAGGGGGCGTTGAACACTGAAGCTTTCTTT. Its protein is CASSTDSQGALNTEAFF.

The gene calls are TRBV11-2 and TRBJ2-7, with D perhaps assigned TRBD1 or TRBD2 (6 bases each). CDR3 length: 17 residues. The germline V gene encodes CDR1 SGHAT and CDR2 FQNNGV. With 5 bases removed from V and 5 bases from J, the gap between germline ends came to 25 bases. The CDR3 nucleotides are TGTGCCAGCAGCCTAGGAAAGGCGGGCAGGGGACTCCACGAGCAGTACTTC. Translated, it gives CASSLGKAGRGLHEQYF.

The chain combines TRBV5-4 with TRBJ2-7; 8 bases agree with TRBD1. CDR1 SGHNT and CDR2 YYREEE come from the germline V gene (reference sequence). V gave up 3 bases and J gave up 2 bases; unmatched junction bases: 7. The CDR3 is 15 residues long. The CDR3 DNA reads as TGTGCCAGCAGCTCCGGGACAGGCATAACCTACGAGCAGTACTTC. Translated, it gives CASSSGTGITYEQYF.

The rearrangement uses TRBV7-9 and TRBJ1-6; TRBD1 agrees at 9 bases. J was trimmed by 8 bases and V by 4 bases; bases with no gene match: 6. The V gene's germline CDR1 is SEHNR and CDR2 FQNEAQ (reference sequence). CDR3 length: 15 residues. CDR3 bases: TGTGCCAGCAGCTGGAGGGGGACAGGGTATTCACCCCTCCACTTT. As protein: CASSWRGTGYSPLHF.

The V and J genes are TRBV6-5 and TRBJ1-2; D may be TRBD1 (6 bases). The V end was cut by 10 bases, the J end by 4 bases, with 13 bases between. CDR1 and CDR2 from the germline V gene are MNHEY and SVGAGI. CDR3 size: 12 residues. The CDR3 sequence is CATRGTAYGYTF. The DNA of the CDR3 is TGTGCCACGAGGGGGACCGCCTATGGCTACACCTTC.

The CDR3 here is CASSRQISYEQYF. The CDR3 nucleotides are TGTGCCAGCAGCCGCCAGATATCCTACGAGCAGTACTTC. This rearrangement joins TRBV14 to TRBJ2-5; no clear D. Gene TRBJ2-7 matches the end of the DNA better, so the J call may be wrong. There are 13 residues in the CDR3. Per the germline V gene, CDR1 is SGHDN and CDR2 is FVKESK.